The 17 T cell receptor beta chains presented below share a single source sample, sequenced in a study of T cells after yellow fever vaccination. A single record per CDR3 protein comes from TCRdb applying MiXCR to the 5' RACE reads. The sample has approximately 580,000 distinct CDR3 sequences, 17% seen once. Sequencing was performed on PBMCs, taken about 5 days after the first yellow fever vaccination. All receptors derive from a man aged 18 to 35 who received the YFV17D yellow fever vaccine.

A few counts support this clonotype. The CDR3 region is CASSARGEGYTF. CDR3 in DNA: TGTGCCAGCAGCGCCCGTGGGGAGGGCTACACCTTC. The J gene is TRBJ1-2, the V gene TRBV7-2; unclear D gene. Germline V gene lookup returns CDR1 SGHTA and CDR2 FQGNSA. This CDR3 has 12 amino acids. V was shortened by 5 bases and J by 8 bases, with 12 bases between the two germline ends.

The CDR3 sequence is CASSFSYVGRGETQYF. The CDR3 DNA sequence: TGTGCCAGCAGCTTTTCCTACGTAGGGAGAGGGGAGACCCAGTACTTC. The gene calls are TRBV7-6 and TRBJ2-5; D is perhaps TRBD2 (5 bases). Germline V gene lookup returns CDR1 SGHVS and CDR2 FNYEAQ. CDR3 length equals 16 residues. Trimming shortened V by 3 bases and J by 5 bases, and 19 bases separated the two germline ends.

The DNA for the CDR3 is TGCAGCGGGGGACTAGCGGGGGAGCAGTACTTC. Translation gives CSGGLAGEQYF. The chain is built from TRBV29-1 and TRBJ2-7; the match to TRBD2 covers 13 bases. The CDR3 contains 11 residues. The V segment lost 7 bases and the J segment 7 bases; nucleotides outside the gene matches: 1. Germline-derived CDR1 and CDR2 are SQVTM and ANQGSEA.

On this clonotype itself: Germline is not matched at one junction end, which may reflect a read error. The chain's CDR3 is CASSLQGRTHF. In nucleotides, the CDR3 is TGTGCCAGCAGTTTACAGGGGAGGACGCACTTC. The chain uses TRBV12-3 or TRBV12-4 and TRBJ2-4; D possibly uses TRBD1 or TRBD2 (6 bases each). The CDR3 totals 11 residues.

A few counts support this clonotype. The chain carries TRBV6-4 and TRBJ2-1; D perhaps matches TRBD1 (6 bases). The germline CDR1 and CDR2 sequences are MRHNA and SNTAGT. The CDR3 loop spans 13 amino acids. V lost 8 bases to trimming and J lost 7 bases, with 15 bases between them. This chain's CDR3 is CASSPGGRNEQFF. CDR3 coding DNA: TGTGCCAGCTCCCCTGGGGGCCGGAATGAGCAGTTCTTC.

The chain links TRBV10-3 to TRBJ2-2, with 10 nucleotides matching TRBD1. Unmatched junction bases numbered 1, after V lost 8 bases and J lost 4 bases. This CDR3 has 13 residues. Germline V CDR1 and CDR2: ENHRY, SYGVKD. The CDR3 bases are TGTGCCATCCGACAGGGGGCCACCGGGGAGCTGTTTTTT. As protein: CAIRQGATGELFF.

The chain has TRBV20-1 and TRBJ1-1; 8 bases align to TRBD1. The CDR3 contains 14 residues. The germline gives CDR1 DFQATT, CDR2 SNEGSKA (reference sequence). Unmatched junction bases numbered 6, after V lost 5 bases and J lost 1 base. The DNA of the CDR3 is TGCAGTGCTCCACAGGGGGGAAGGAACACTGAAGCTTTCTTT. It encodes CSAPQGGRNTEAFF.

This clonotype was seen more than once but under ten times. V is TRBV4-3 and J is TRBJ2-3, with TRBD2 identical over 10 bases. With 0 bases clipped from V and 4 bases from J, the junction kept 4 bases outside the gene matches. Germline CDR1 reads LGHNA; CDR2 reads YSLEER. The CDR3 consists of 16 residues. In nucleotides, the CDR3 is TGCGCCAGCAGCCAAGACCTAGCGGGGGTTTCAGATACGCAGTATTTT. As protein: CASSQDLAGVSDTQYF.

The chain recombines TRBV4-1 with TRBJ2-1; D may be TRBD2 (5 bases). Per the germline V gene, CDR1 is MGHRA and CDR2 is YSYEKL. The V end lost 11 bases, the J end lost 4 bases, and 15 bases lay between the germline ends. This CDR3 has 13 residues. CDR3 in DNA: TGCGCCTCCGGGCTAGCTGTGTACAATGAGCAGTTCTTC. Protein sequence: CASGLAVYNEQFF.

This clonotype was detected ten times or more. This chain connects TRBV29-1 to TRBJ2-3; 8 positions match TRBD2. The junction had 10 bases not matched to a gene; V was cut back by 1 base and J by 1 base. The CDR3 sequence is 17 residues long. The germline V gene encodes CDR1 SQVTM and CDR2 ANQGSEA. CDR3 DNA sequence: TGCAGCGTTGAAGGGACGACTGGGCGGGGGGGCACAGATACGCAGTATTTT. Amino acid sequence: CSVEGTTGRGGTDTQYF.

This clonotype was counted ten times or more. DNA of the CDR3: TGTGCCAGCTCACCACAGGCCCCACCTGGAAACACCATATATTTT. It yields the protein CASSPQAPPGNTIYF. V usage is TRBV18 and J usage is TRBJ1-3; D remains ambiguous. The germline CDR1 and CDR2 sequences are KGHSH and LQKENI. This CDR3 is 15 amino acids long. V shed 1 base and J shed 2 bases, with 9 bases lying between them.

This clonotype occurred many times. The gene calls are TRBV27 and TRBJ1-5, with TRBD1 matching 9 bases. CDR1 and CDR2 from the germline V gene are MNHEY and SMNVEV (reference sequence). This CDR3 is built from 14 residues. Trimming at V came to 6 bases and at J to 9 bases, leaving 9 bases not matched to a gene. CDR3 in DNA: TGTGCCAGCAGCAAGGGACAGGGTGGGTCGCCCCAGCATTTT. Translating gives CASSKGQGGSPQHF.

The V gene is TRBV20-1, the J gene TRBJ2-5; 7 bases align to TRBD2. V was clipped by 6 bases and J by 5 bases; unmatched bases: 6. CDR1 is DFQATT and CDR2 is SNEGSKA in the germline V gene (reference sequence). The CDR3 runs to 12 residues. The CDR3 nucleotides read TGCAGTGCGGGTACTAGCGACGAGACCCAGTACTTC. Translation gives CSAGTSDETQYF.

J is TRBJ2-1 and V is TRBV5-1, with 7 bases lining up with TRBD1. Germline trimming cut 0 bases from V and 5 bases from J; bases unmatched to any gene: 11. Germline loops: CDR1 SGHRS, CDR2 YFSETQ. The CDR3 totals 17 residues. The DNA for the CDR3 is TGCGCCAGCAGCTTGGAGAGGGGGCCACCCTGGGACAATGAGCAGTTCTTC. Residues: CASSLERGPPWDNEQFF.

The V call is TRBV19, the J call TRBJ1-1, with 10 bases identical to TRBD1. V was clipped by 3 bases and J by 6 bases; unmatched bases: 1. This CDR3 is 13 amino acids long. CDR1 and CDR2 from the germline V gene are LNHDA and SQIVND (reference sequence). CDR3 in amino acids: CASSMGTGAEAFF. DNA of the CDR3: TGTGCCAGTAGTATGGGGACAGGGGCTGAAGCTTTCTTT. Together with reference TRBV19 and TRBJ1-1, the CDR3 gives the full variable domain: DGGITQSPKYLFRKEGQNVTLSCEQNLNHDAMYWYRQDPGQGLRLIYYSQIVNDFQKGDIAEGYSVSREKKESFPLTVTSAQKNPTAFYLCASSMGTGAEAFFGQGTRLTVV.

This clonotype was seen at least ten times. The chain carries TRBV7-2 and TRBJ2-5; 12 bases line up with TRBD2. V lost 7 bases and J lost 6; bases outside the gene matches: 12. The CDR3 has 16 amino acids. CDR1 SGHTA and CDR2 FQGNSA come from the germline V gene. This CDR3 reads CASTLEASGGAKTQYF. As DNA, the CDR3 is TGTGCCAGCACTTTAGAGGCTAGCGGGGGGGCAAAGACCCAGTACTTC.

The rearrangement uses TRBV5-6 and TRBJ2-5; TRBD1 aligns across 10 bases. This CDR3 region has 14 residues. The V gene end was trimmed by 4 bases and the J gene end by 7 bases; junction bases not matched to a gene: 7. CDR1 SGHDT and CDR2 YYEEEE come from the germline V gene. The DNA for the CDR3 is TGTGCCAGCAGCCCGGGACAGGGGTTGGGGACCCAGTACTTC. Amino acids: CASSPGQGLGTQYF.